This T cell receptor beta chain emerged from a study of blood T cells in healthy people across ages. Healthy Caucasian individuals from Russia aged about 6 to 90 served as donors. On this clonotype: A read error may account for a junction end that differs from germline.

The germline gives CDR1 DFQATT, CDR2 SNEGSKA (reference sequence). The length of the CDR3 is 15 residues. Together with a sample-barcoded 5' primer, a J-beta primer mix was included in a second PCR lasting roughly 6 to 12 cycles. Every cDNA molecule bore a tag from a template-switch adaptor containing 12 random nucleotides. Each CDR3 protein is one row after TCRdb ran MiXCR on the 5' RACE reads. The sample holds around 800,000 distinct CDR3 sequences, under 30% seen once. These records were also assigned to another study, of T cells of mothers and their children. That paper adds: Donation was provided by three healthy Caucasian mothers along with their six children. Nobody spotted any persistent microchimeric T cell clones.

Sequencing was performed on blood. This clonotype was sampled from a boy between 5 and 17 years old in good health. The chain carries TRBV20-1 and TRBJ2-5; 13 bases line up with TRBD2. CDR3 protein: CSASSGTSGVGYEFF. CDR3 nucleotides: TGCAGTGCCAGTTCCGGGACTAGCGGGGTGGGATATGAGTTCTTC.